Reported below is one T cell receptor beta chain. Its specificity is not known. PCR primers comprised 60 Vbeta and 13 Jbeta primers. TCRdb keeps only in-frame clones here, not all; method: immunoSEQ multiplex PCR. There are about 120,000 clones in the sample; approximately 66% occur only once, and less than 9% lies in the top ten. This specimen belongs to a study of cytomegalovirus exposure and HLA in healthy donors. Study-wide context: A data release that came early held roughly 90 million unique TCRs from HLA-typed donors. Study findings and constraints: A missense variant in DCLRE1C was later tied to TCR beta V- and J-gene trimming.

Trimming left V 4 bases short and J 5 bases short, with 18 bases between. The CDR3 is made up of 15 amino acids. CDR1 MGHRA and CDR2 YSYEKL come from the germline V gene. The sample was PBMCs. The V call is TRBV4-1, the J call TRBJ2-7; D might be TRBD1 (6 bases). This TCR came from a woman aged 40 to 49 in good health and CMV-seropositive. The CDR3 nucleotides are TGCGCCAGCAGCCCGGGACAAATAGAGGTGAACGAGCAGTACTTC. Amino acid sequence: CASSPGQIEVNEQYF.